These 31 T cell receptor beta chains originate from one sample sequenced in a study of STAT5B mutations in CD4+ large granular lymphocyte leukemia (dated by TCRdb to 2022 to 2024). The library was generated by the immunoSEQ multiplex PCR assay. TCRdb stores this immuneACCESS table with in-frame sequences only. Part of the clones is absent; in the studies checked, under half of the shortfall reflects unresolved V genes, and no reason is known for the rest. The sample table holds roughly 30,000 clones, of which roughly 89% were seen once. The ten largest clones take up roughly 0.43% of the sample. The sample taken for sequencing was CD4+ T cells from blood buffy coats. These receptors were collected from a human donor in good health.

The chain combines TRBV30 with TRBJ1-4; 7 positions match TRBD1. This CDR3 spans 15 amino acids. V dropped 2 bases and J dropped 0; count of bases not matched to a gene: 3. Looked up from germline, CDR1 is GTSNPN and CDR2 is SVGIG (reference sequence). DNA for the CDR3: TGTGCCTGGAGTAGCGGGACAGCAACTAATGAAAAACTGTTTTTT. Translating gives CAWSSGTATNEKLFF. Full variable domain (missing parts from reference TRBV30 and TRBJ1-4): SQTIHQWPATLVQPVGSPLSLECTVEGTSNPNLYWYRQAAGRGLQLLFYSVGIGQISSEVPQNLSASRPQDRQFILSSKKLLLSDSGFYLCAWSSGTATNEKLFFGSGTQLSVL.

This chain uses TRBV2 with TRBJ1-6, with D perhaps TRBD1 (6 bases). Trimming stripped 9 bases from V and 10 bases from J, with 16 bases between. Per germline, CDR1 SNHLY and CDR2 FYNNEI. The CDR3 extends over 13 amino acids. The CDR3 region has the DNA TGTGCCAGTATGCTGGACAGTTACTCACCCCTCCACTTT. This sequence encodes CASMLDSYSPLHF. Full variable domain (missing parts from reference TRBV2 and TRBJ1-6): EPEVTQTPSHQVTQMGQEVILRCVPISNHLYFYWYRQILGQKVEFLVSFYNNEISEKSEIFDDQFSVERPDGSNFTLKIRSTKLEDSAMYFCASMLDSYSPLHFGNGTRLTVT.

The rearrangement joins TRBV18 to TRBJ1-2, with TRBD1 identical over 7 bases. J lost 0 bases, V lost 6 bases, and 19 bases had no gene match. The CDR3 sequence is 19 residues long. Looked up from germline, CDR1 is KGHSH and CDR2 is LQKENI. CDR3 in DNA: TGTGCCAGCTCCCGAATTCAGAGGGGGCAGGACGTTACTAACTATGGCTACACCTTC. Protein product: CASSRIQRGQDVTNYGYTF.

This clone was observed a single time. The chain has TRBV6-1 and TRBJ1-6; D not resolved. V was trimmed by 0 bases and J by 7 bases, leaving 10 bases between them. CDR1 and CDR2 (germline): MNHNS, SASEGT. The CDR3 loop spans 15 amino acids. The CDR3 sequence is CASSEALGLNSPLHF. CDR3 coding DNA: TGTGCCAGCAGTGAAGCGTTAGGGCTCAATTCACCCCTCCACTTT.

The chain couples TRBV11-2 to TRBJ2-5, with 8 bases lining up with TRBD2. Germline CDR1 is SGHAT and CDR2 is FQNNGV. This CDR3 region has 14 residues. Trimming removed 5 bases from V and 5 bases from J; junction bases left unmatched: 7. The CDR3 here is CASSPQREGETQYF. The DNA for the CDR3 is TGTGCCAGCAGCCCCCAACGGGAGGGGGAGACCCAGTACTTC.

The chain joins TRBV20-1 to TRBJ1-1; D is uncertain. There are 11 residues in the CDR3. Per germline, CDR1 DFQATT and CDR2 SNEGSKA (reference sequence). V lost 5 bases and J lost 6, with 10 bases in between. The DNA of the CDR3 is TGCAGTGCTGCCCCCGGGGCTGAAGCTTTCTTT. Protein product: CSAAPGAEAFF.

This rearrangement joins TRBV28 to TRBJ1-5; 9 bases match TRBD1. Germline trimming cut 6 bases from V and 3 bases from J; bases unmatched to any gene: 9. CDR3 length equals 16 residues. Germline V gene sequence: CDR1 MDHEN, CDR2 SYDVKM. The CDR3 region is CASRPTGGRLNQPQHF. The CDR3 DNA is TGTGCCAGCAGGCCCACAGGGGGCCGTCTCAATCAGCCCCAGCATTTT.

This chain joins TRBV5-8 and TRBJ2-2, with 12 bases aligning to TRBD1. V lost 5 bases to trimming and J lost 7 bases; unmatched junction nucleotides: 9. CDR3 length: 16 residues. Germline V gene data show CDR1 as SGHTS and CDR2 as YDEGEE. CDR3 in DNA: TGTGCCAGCAGACCCGGGACAGGGGGCTCGAGCGGGGAGCTGTTTTTT. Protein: CASRPGTGGSSGELFF.

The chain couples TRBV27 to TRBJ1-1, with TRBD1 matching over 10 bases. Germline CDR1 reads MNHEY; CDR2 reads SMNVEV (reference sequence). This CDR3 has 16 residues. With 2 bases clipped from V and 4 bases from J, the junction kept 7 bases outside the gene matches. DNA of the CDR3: TGTGCCAGCAGTTTACACCGACAGGGGGCGAGCACTGAAGCTTTCTTT. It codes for CASSLHRQGASTEAFF.

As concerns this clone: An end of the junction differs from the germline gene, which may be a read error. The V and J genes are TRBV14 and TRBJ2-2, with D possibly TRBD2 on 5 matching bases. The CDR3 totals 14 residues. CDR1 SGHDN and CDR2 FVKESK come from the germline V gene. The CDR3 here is CATSPGLATGELFF. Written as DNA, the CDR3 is TGTGCCACCAGCCCGGGGTTGGCAACCGGGGAGCTGTTTTTT.

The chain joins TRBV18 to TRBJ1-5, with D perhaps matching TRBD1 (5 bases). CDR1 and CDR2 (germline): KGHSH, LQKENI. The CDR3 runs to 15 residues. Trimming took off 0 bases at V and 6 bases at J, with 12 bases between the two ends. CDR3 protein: CASSPPGSQGQPQHF. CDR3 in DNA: TGTGCCAGCTCACCACCTGGGTCGCAGGGTCAGCCCCAGCATTTT.

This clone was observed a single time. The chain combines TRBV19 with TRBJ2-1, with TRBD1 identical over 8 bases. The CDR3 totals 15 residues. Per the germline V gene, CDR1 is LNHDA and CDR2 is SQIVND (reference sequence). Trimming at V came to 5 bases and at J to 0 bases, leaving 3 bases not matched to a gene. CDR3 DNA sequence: TGTGCCAGTAGTTCTGACAGGGGCTCCTACAATGAGCAGTTCTTC. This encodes CASSSDRGSYNEQFF.

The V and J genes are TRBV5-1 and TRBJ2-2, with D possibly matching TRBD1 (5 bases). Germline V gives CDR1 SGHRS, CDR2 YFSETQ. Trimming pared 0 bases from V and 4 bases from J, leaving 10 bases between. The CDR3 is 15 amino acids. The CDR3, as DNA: TGCGCCAGCAGCTTGGATGGGGCTTTCACCGGGGAGCTGTTTTTT. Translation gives CASSLDGAFTGELFF.

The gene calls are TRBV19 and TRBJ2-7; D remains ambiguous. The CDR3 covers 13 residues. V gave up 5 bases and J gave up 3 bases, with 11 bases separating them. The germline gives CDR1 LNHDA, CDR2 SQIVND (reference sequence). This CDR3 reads CASSPSSLYEQYF. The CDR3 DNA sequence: TGTGCCAGTAGTCCGTCGAGTCTCTACGAGCAGTACTTC.

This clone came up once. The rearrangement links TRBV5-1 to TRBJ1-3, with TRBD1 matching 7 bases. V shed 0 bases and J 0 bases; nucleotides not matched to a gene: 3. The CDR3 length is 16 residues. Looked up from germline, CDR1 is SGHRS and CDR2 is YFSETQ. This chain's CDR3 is CASSLGGTASGNTIYF. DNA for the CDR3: TGCGCCAGCAGCTTGGGCGGGACAGCCTCTGGAAACACCATATATTTT.

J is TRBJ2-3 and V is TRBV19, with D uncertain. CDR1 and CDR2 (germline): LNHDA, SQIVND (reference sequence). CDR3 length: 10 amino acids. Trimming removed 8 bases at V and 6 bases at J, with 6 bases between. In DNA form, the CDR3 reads TGTGCCAGTGAAGGGGATACGCAGTATTTT. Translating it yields CASEGDTQYF.

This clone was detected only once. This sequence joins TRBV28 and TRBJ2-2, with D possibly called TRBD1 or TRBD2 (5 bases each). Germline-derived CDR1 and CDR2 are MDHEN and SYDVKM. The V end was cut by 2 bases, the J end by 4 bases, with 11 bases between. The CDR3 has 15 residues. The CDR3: CASSLLRAGTGELFF. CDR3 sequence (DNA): TGTGCCAGCAGTTTACTCAGGGCGGGCACCGGGGAGCTGTTTTTT.

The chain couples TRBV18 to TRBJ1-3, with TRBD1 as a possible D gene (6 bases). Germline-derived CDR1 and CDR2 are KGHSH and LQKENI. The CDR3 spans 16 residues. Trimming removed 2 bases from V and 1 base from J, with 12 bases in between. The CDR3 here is CASSPAGERSGNTIYF. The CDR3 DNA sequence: TGTGCCAGCTCACCAGCAGGGGAGCGATCTGGAAACACCATATATTTT.

The CDR3 sequence is CASSKQGTEAFF. The DNA for the CDR3 is TGTGCCAGCAGTAAACAGGGCACTGAAGCTTTCTTT. The chain combines TRBV6-1 with TRBJ1-1, with a possible D match to TRBD1 (6 bases). There are 12 residues in the CDR3. Germline-derived CDR1 and CDR2 are MNHNS and SASEGT. V dropped 5 bases and J dropped 4 bases, with 8 bases sitting between them.

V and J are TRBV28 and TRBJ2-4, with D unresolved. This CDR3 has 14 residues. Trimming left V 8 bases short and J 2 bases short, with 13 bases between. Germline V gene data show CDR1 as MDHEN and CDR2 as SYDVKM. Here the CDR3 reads CASRLSPSKNIQYF. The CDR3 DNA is TGTGCCAGCCGACTTTCCCCGTCCAAAAACATTCAGTACTTC.

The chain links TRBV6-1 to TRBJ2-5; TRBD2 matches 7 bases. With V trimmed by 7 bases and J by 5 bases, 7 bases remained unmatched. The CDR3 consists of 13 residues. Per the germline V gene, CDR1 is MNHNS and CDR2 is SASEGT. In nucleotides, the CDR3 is TGTGCCAGCAAGCGGGAACCGTGGGAGACCCAGTACTTC. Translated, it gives CASKREPWETQYF.

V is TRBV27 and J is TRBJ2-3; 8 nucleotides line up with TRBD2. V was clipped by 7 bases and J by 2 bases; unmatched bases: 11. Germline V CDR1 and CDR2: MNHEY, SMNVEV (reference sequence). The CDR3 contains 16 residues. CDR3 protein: CASTTIAGYSTDTQYF. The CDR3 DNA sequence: TGTGCCAGCACCACTATAGCGGGGTATTCCACAGATACGCAGTATTTT.

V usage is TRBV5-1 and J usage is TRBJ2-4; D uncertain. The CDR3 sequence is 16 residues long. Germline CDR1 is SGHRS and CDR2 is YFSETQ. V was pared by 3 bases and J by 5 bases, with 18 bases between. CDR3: CASSWGSSTPENIQYF. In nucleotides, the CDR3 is TGCGCCAGCAGCTGGGGTTCCTCCACTCCGGAAAACATTCAGTACTTC.

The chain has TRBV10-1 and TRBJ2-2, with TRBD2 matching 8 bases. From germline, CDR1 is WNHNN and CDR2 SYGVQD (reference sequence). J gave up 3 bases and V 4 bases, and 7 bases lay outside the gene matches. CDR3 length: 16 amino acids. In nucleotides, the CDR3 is TGCGCCAGCAGTGGATCCGGGACTAGAGACACCGGGGAGCTGTTTTTT. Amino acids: CASSGSGTRDTGELFF.

CDR3 region: CASSLRGRGSPLHF. CDR3 nucleotide sequence: TGTGCCAGCAGCCTCAGGGGGCGCGGTTCACCCCTCCACTTT. The chain recombines TRBV5-6 with TRBJ1-6; 8 positions match TRBD1. The CDR3 spans 14 residues. CDR1 and CDR2 (germline): SGHDT, YYEEEE. Losses at the gene ends were 4 bases for V and 9 bases for J; bases not matched to a gene: 6.

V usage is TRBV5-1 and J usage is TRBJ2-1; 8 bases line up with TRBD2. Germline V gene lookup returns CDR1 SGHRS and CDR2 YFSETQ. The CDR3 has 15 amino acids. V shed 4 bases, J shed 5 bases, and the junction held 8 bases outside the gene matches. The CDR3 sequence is CASSGGTRGDNEQFF. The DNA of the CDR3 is TGCGCCAGCAGCGGAGGGACTAGGGGAGACAATGAGCAGTTCTTC. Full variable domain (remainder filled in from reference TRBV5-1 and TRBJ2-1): KAGVTQTPRYLIKTRGQQVTLSCSPISGHRSVSWYQQTPGQGLQFLFEYFSETQRNKGNFPGRFSGRQFSNSRSEMNVSTLELGDSALYLCASSGGTRGDNEQFFGPGTRLTVL.

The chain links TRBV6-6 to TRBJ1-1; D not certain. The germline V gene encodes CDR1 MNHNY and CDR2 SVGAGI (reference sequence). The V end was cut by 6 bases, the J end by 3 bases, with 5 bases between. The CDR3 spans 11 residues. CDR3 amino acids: CASRTDTEAFF. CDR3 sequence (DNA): TGTGCCAGCAGAACCGACACTGAAGCTTTCTTT.

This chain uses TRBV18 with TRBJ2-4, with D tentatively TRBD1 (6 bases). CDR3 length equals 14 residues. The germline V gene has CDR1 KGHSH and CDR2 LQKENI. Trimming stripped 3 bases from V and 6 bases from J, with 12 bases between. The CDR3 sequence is CASSPYGTPNIQYF. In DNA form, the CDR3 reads TGTGCCAGCTCACCTTACGGGACACCAAACATTCAGTACTTC.

CDR3: CASSPGRVNTEAFF. CDR3 DNA sequence: TGTGCCAGTAGCCCGGGGCGGGTGAACACTGAAGCTTTCTTT. V gene TRBV19 combines with J gene TRBJ1-1; perhaps TRBD1 as D (5 bases). This CDR3 region has 14 residues. CDR1 LNHDA and CDR2 SQIVND come from the germline V gene (reference sequence). The germline V and J ends were trimmed by 6 bases and 0 bases, with 11 bases remaining between them.

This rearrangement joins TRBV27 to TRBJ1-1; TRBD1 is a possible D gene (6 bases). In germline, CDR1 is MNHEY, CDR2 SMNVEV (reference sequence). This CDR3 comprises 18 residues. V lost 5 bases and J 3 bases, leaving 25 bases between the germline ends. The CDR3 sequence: CASSTYYGGRSMDTEAFF. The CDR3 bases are TGTGCCAGCAGTACCTACTACGGGGGGCGAAGTATGGACACTGAAGCTTTCTTT.

The CDR3 bases are TGTGCCAGCAGCTCCCCGACCGCCTTCTACGAGCAGTACTTC. Amino acid sequence: CASSSPTAFYEQYF. This chain joins TRBV7-2 and TRBJ2-7; D ambiguous. The CDR3 covers 14 residues. CDR1 SGHTA and CDR2 FQGNSA come from the germline V gene. Trimming took off 4 bases at V and 3 bases at J, with 13 bases between the two ends.